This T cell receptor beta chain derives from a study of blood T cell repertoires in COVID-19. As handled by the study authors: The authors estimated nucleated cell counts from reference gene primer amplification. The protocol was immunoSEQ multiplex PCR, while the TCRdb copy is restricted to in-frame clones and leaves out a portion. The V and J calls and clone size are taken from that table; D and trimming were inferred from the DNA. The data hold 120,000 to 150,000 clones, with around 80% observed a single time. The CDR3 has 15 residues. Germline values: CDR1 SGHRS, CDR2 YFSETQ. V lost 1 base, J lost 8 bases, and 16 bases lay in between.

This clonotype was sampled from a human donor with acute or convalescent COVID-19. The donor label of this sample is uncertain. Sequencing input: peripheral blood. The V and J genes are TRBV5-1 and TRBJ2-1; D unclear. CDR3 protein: CASSLSDPRQDEQFF. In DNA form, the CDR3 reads TGCGCCAGCAGCTTGAGTGACCCCCGCCAGGATGAGCAGTTCTTC. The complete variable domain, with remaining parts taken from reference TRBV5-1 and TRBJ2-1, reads KAGVTQTPRYLIKTRGQQVTLSCSPISGHRSVSWYQQTPGQGLQFLFEYFSETQRNKGNFPGRFSGRQFSNSRSEMNVSTLELGDSALYLCASSLSDPRQDEQFFGPGTRLTVL.